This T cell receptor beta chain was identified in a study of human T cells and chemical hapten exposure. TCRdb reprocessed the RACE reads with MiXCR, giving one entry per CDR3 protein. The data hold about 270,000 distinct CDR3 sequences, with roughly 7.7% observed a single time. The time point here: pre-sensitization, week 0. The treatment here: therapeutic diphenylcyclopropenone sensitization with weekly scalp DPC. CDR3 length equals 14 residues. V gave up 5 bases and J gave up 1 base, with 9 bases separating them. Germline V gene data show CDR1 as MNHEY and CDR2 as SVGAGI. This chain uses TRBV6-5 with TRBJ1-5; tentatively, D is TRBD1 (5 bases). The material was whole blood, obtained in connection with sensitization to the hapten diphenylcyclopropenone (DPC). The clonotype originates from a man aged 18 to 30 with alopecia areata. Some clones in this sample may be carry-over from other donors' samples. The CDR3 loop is CASSKDISNQPQHF. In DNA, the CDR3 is TGTGCCAGCAGTAAGGACATAAGCAATCAGCCCCAGCATTTT.